The 9 T cell receptor beta chains given below trace back to one sample, sequenced in a study of blood T cell repertoires in COVID-19. Generated by immunoSEQ multiplex PCR, the TCRdb table keeps only in-frame clones and is missing some. The table shows some 95,000 clones, with around 90% occurring only once. The sequencing sample was made of peripheral blood. Receptor source: a human donor with active COVID-19. The donor label of this sample is uncertain.

This chain connects TRBV9 to TRBJ1-2; perhaps TRBD1 as D (5 bases). Germline CDR1 reads SGDLS; CDR2 reads YYNGEE. CDR3 length equals 14 residues. Trimming shortened V by 0 bases and J by 8 bases, and 14 bases separated the two germline ends. The CDR3: CASSVDLSGGGYTF. CDR3 sequence (DNA): TGTGCCAGCAGCGTAGATCTTTCGGGGGGAGGCTACACCTTC.

CDR3 bases: TGTGCCAGCAGCTTAGGCGGTGTAGCGGGGGGTCCAAGAACAGATACGCAGTATTTT. Encoded protein: CASSLGGVAGGPRTDTQYF. The J gene is TRBJ2-3, the V gene TRBV13, with 10 bases fitting TRBD2. Germline loops: CDR1 PRHDT, CDR2 FYEKMQ (reference sequence). The CDR3 has 19 amino acids. V dropped 0 bases and J dropped 3; count of bases not matched to a gene: 12.

V is TRBV7-2 and J is TRBJ1-2; unclear D gene. V was shortened by 2 bases and J by 6 bases, with 13 bases between the two germline ends. This CDR3 is built from 14 residues. Germline values: CDR1 SGHTA, CDR2 FQGNSA. CDR3 nucleotide sequence: TGTGCCAGCAGCTTACGGGTCTCCCGCGATGGCTACACCTTC. Protein sequence: CASSLRVSRDGYTF. Variable domain in full (rest from reference TRBV7-2 and TRBJ1-2): GAGVSQSPSNKVTEKGKDVELRCDPISGHTALYWYRQSLGQGLEFLIYFQGNSAPDKSGLPSDRFSAERTGGSVSTLTIQRTQQEDSAVYLCASSLRVSRDGYTFGSGTRLTVV.

The rearrangement uses TRBV28 and TRBJ2-3, with 8 bases matching TRBD2. The CDR3 is 15 amino acids. The germline gives CDR1 MDHEN, CDR2 SYDVKM. V was clipped by 7 bases and J by 5 bases; unmatched bases: 11. CDR3 region: CASNTLGGAKDTQYF. CDR3 DNA sequence: TGTGCCAGCAATACTCTCGGGGGGGCAAAAGATACGCAGTATTTT.

V is TRBV24-1 and J is TRBJ1-2, with a possible D match to TRBD1 (5 bases). CDR3 length: 15 amino acids. Per germline, CDR1 KGHDR and CDR2 SFDVKD. The V and J ends lost 3 bases and 8 bases respectively, with 18 bases between them. The CDR3 sequence is CATSDLNQGPLGYTF. DNA of the CDR3: TGTGCCACCAGTGATCTTAACCAGGGTCCGCTGGGCTACACCTTC.

The gene calls are TRBV6-2 or TRBV6-3 and TRBJ2-1; 7 positions match TRBD1. The CDR3 totals 15 residues. Looked up from germline, CDR1 is MNHEY and CDR2 is SVGEGT. The J segment lost 6 bases and the V segment lost 5 bases, leaving 10 bases of the junction unmatched. CDR3 bases: TGTGCCAGCAGTGGCCAGGGGGTGGGGCTCAATGAGCAGTTCTTC. As protein: CASSGQGVGLNEQFF.

The rearrangement links TRBV27 to TRBJ2-7, with a tentative D call TRBD1 (5 bases). Trimming removed 0 bases from V and 0 bases from J, with 18 bases in between. CDR1 and CDR2 from the germline V gene are MNHEY and SMNVEV (reference sequence). The CDR3 length is 18 residues. In DNA form, the CDR3 reads TGTGCCAGCAGTTTATCAGTAGGACACGGAGTATCCTCCTACGAGCAGTACTTC. Its protein product is CASSLSVGHGVSSYEQYF.

The chain uses TRBV28 and TRBJ1-4; TRBD1 might be the D (5 bases). V shed 2 bases and J shed 3 bases, with 13 bases lying between them. CDR3 length equals 16 residues. CDR1 MDHEN and CDR2 SYDVKM come from the germline V gene. CDR3 in amino acids: CASSLPMGGSNEKLFF. Here the CDR3 DNA reads TGTGCCAGCAGTTTACCGATGGGGGGGTCTAATGAAAAACTGTTTTTT.

This sequence joins TRBV28 and TRBJ2-1, with a weak D call TRBD1 (5 bases). CDR1 and CDR2 from the germline V gene are MDHEN and SYDVKM. CDR3 length: 16 amino acids. Trimming shortened V by 6 bases and J by 3 bases, and 18 bases separated the two germline ends. As DNA, the CDR3 is TGTGCCAGCAGCCCCCTAGGTGGGGCGCACTACAATGAGCAGTTCTTC. Its protein product is CASSPLGGAHYNEQFF.